The 25 T cell receptor beta chains below come from one sample, sequenced in a study of shared clonotypes between healthy human individuals (dated by TCRdb to about 2020). Libraries were built with the immunoSEQ multiplex PCR assay. In its TCRdb copy, this immuneACCESS table keeps in-frame sequences only and misses some clones. Where compared with another copy, unresolved V genes explain less than half of these, and the others have no known cause. The sample profile shows about 460,000 clones; approximately 77% of them were found once. Jointly, the top ten make up more than 10% of the sample. Sequencing used PBMCs. These receptors all come from a woman aged 40 to 50 in good health. Some clones in this sample may be carry-over from other donors' samples.

The chain couples TRBV30 to TRBJ2-7; TRBD2 agrees at 13 bases. The CDR3 runs to 15 residues. The germline CDR1 and CDR2 sequences are GTSNPN and SVGIG (reference sequence). The J segment lost 2 bases and the V segment lost 2 bases, leaving 3 bases of the junction unmatched. CDR3 in amino acids: CAWSPGTSGAYEQYF. DNA for the CDR3: TGTGCCTGGAGTCCGGGGACTAGCGGGGCCTACGAGCAGTACTTC.

The rearrangement uses TRBV10-2 and TRBJ2-1; 8 bases agree with TRBD2. After removal of 8 bases from V and 9 bases from J, the junction contained 12 bases not matched to a gene. The germline gives CDR1 WSHSY, CDR2 SAAADI. The CDR3 is 14 residues long. In DNA form, the CDR3 reads TGCGCCAGCCAGGGCGGGAGGACGGTCCGTGAGCAGTTCTTC. The encoded protein is CASQGGRTVREQFF.

J is TRBJ2-5 and V is TRBV19; 11 bases agree with TRBD2. V shed 5 bases and J 4 bases; nucleotides not matched to a gene: 3. CDR3 length: 14 amino acids. Germline CDR1 reads LNHDA; CDR2 reads SQIVND (reference sequence). The CDR3 loop reads CASSPGLAGETQYF. Written as DNA, the CDR3 is TGTGCCAGTAGTCCCGGACTAGCGGGAGAGACCCAGTACTTC.

Concerning this clone itself: A much larger clone differs by one base, so this may be a read error. This rearrangement joins TRBV7-2 to TRBJ2-7, with TRBD1 matching over 11 bases. The germline V gene encodes CDR1 SGHTA and CDR2 FQGNSA. This CDR3 region has 15 residues. CDR3 nucleotides: TGTGCCAGCAGCCTAGCCGGACAGGGGGCATACGGGCAGTACTTC. Protein product: CASSLAGQGAYGQYF.

The rearrangement uses TRBV7-3 and TRBJ2-6, with 7 bases that match TRBD1. The ends lost 0 bases at V and 1 base at J; junction bases unmatched: 3. Looked up from germline, CDR1 is SGHTA and CDR2 is FQGTGA. CDR3 length: 17 residues. The CDR3: CASSLTGQLSGANVLTF. CDR3 nucleotide sequence: TGTGCCAGCAGCTTAACGGGACAGTTATCTGGGGCCAACGTCCTGACTTTC. Full variable domain (rest looked up from reference TRBV7-3 and TRBJ2-6): GAGVSQTPSNKVTEKGKYVELRCDPISGHTALYWYRQSLGQGPEFLIYFQGTGAADDSGLPNDRFFAVRPEGSVSTLKIQRTERGDSAVYLCASSLTGQLSGANVLTFGAGSRLTVL.

J is TRBJ1-2 and V is TRBV7-2; TRBD1 agrees at 9 bases. The CDR3 is made up of 15 amino acids. Germline lookup yields CDR1 SGHTA and CDR2 FQGNSA. The ends lost 1 base at V and 5 bases at J; junction bases unmatched: 5. The CDR3 loop reads CASSLDTGGAYGYTF. The CDR3 nucleotides read TGTGCCAGCAGCTTAGATACAGGGGGCGCGTATGGCTACACCTTC.

A remark on this clone: Other DNA sequences of this sample code for an identical CDR3. The CDR3 bases are TGTGCCAGCAGTTTATCTAGCGGGAGCTACAATGAGCAGTTCTTC. Amino acid sequence: CASSLSSGSYNEQFF. V is TRBV27 and J is TRBJ2-1, with 9 bases lining up with TRBD2. The V and J ends lost 0 bases and 3 bases, in that order; junction bases with no gene match: 0. The CDR3 loop spans 15 amino acids. Per germline, CDR1 MNHEY and CDR2 SMNVEV (reference sequence).

The CDR3: CASRGLHLINYGYTF. The CDR3 DNA sequence: TGTGCCAGCAGGGGTCTACATCTAATTAACTATGGCTACACCTTC. The gene calls are TRBV21-1 and TRBJ1-2. TRBV21-1 is deemed a pseudogene. This CDR3 has 15 residues.

This chain joins TRBV19 and TRBJ2-7; 12 bases are shared with TRBD2. The V and J ends lost 3 bases and 4 bases, in that order; junction bases with no gene match: 4. This CDR3 contains 15 residues. Germline assignment: CDR1 LNHDA and CDR2 SQIVND (reference sequence). CDR3 sequence: CASSIGLAGMYEQYF. The DNA for the CDR3 is TGTGCCAGTAGTATCGGACTAGCGGGAATGTACGAGCAGTACTTC.

This chain joins TRBV6-4 and TRBJ2-3; 9 bases are shared with TRBD1. Losses at the gene ends were 3 bases for V and 1 base for J; bases not matched to a gene: 2. The V gene's germline CDR1 is MRHNA and CDR2 SNTAGT. There are 15 residues in the CDR3. The CDR3 sequence: CASSEGDRGTDTQYF. CDR3 bases: TGTGCCAGCAGTGAAGGGGACAGGGGCACAGATACGCAGTATTTT.

In this sample, this clone turned up a few times. This is likely an artifact of a read error, given a far larger clone one base away. Other nucleotide sequences in the sample specify the same CDR3. The rearrangement uses TRBV18 and TRBJ1-1; D is possibly TRBD1 (6 bases). Germline CDR1 KGHSH, CDR2 LQKENI. The CDR3 contains 15 residues. The V end lost 0 bases, the J end lost 1 base, and 9 bases lay between the germline ends. The CDR3 DNA follows: TGTGCCAGCTCACCACCGGGGGGGCAGAACACTGAAGCTTTCTTT. It encodes CASSPPGGQNTEAFF.

The chain couples TRBV10-3 to TRBJ2-7; 7 bases match TRBD1. V was pared by 5 bases and J by 3 bases, with 10 bases of the junction left unmatched. CDR1 and CDR2 (germline): ENHRY, SYGVKD. The CDR3 length is 15 residues. CDR3: CAISKAGTEVYEQYF. The CDR3 coding sequence is TGTGCCATCAGTAAAGCCGGGACAGAGGTCTACGAGCAGTACTTC.

The CDR3: CAWKVVGNEKLFF. In DNA, the CDR3 is TGTGCCTGGAAGGTGGTAGGAAATGAAAAACTGTTTTTT. The chain recombines TRBV30 with TRBJ1-4; D not resolved. CDR3 length equals 13 residues. Germline CDR1 reads GTSNPN; CDR2 reads SVGIG (reference sequence). Trimming removed 4 bases from V and 5 bases from J, with 11 bases in between.

This clone was counted many times. The sample holds other DNA sequences that translate to the same CDR3. The chain is built from TRBV7-9 and TRBJ2-7; no definite D call. The CDR3 contains 11 residues. CDR1 is SEHNR, CDR2 FQNEAQ, per germline (reference sequence). Trimming stripped 8 bases from V and 4 bases from J, with 9 bases between. The CDR3 nucleotides read TGTGCCAGCTCGGTTAGTTACGAGCAGTACTTC. It translates to CASSVSYEQYF.

The V and J genes are TRBV19 and TRBJ1-1; 7 bases are shared with TRBD1. The germline gives CDR1 LNHDA, CDR2 SQIVND (reference sequence). This CDR3 region has 16 residues. With V trimmed by 5 bases and J by 0 bases, 9 bases remained unmatched. CDR3 amino acids: CASSPRQGDMNTEAFF. CDR3 nucleotides: TGTGCCAGTAGTCCTCGACAGGGAGACATGAACACTGAAGCTTTCTTT.

Concerning this clone: This sequence is one base from a far larger clone and is likely a read error. V gene TRBV28 combines with J gene TRBJ1-2, with TRBD1 matching 8 bases. The length of the CDR3 is 13 residues. Germline CDR1 MDHEN, CDR2 SYDVKM. The CDR3 protein is CASSSGQGYDYTF. In DNA form, the CDR3 reads TGTGCCAGCAGTTCCGGACAGGGCTATGACTACACCTTC.

As concerns this clone: Distinct nucleotide sequences in the sample also encode this CDR3. The V gene is TRBV25-1, the J gene TRBJ2-1, with a possible D match to TRBD1 (5 bases). V was pared by 3 bases and J by 0 bases, with 9 bases between. The CDR3 runs to 15 residues. Germline loops: CDR1 MGHDK, CDR2 SYGVNS. The CDR3 sequence: CASSEQGSSYNEQFF. Written as DNA, the CDR3 is TGTGCCAGCAGTGAGCAGGGAAGCTCCTACAATGAGCAGTTCTTC.

The CDR3 sequence: CASSYEQGGRYEKLFF. CDR3 sequence (DNA): TGTGCCAGCAGCTATGAACAGGGAGGGAGATATGAAAAACTGTTTTTT. The V call is TRBV28, the J call TRBJ1-4; possible D gene TRBD1, 6 bases. V was clipped by 6 bases and J by 6 bases, with 20 bases between them. CDR1 and CDR2 from the germline V gene are MDHEN and SYDVKM. The CDR3 runs 16 residues.

The chain couples TRBV6-1 to TRBJ2-3, with 7 bases aligning to TRBD1. V shed 6 bases and J 0 bases; nucleotides not matched to a gene: 3. CDR1 and CDR2 from the germline V gene are MNHNS and SASEGT. CDR3 length: 14 residues. This chain's CDR3 is CASSPGQSTDTQYF. CDR3 bases: TGTGCCAGCAGCCCGGGACAGAGCACAGATACGCAGTATTTT.

The chain combines TRBV11-1 with TRBJ2-1, with TRBD1 matching 10 bases. Trimming took 2 bases from V and 8 from J; bases not matched to a gene: 6. Germline assignment: CDR1 SGHAT and CDR2 FQDESV (reference sequence). This CDR3 comprises 15 residues. CDR3 DNA sequence: TGTGCCAGCAGCTTACTGGGACAGGGGAGGCATGAGCAGTTCTTC. Its protein is CASSLLGQGRHEQFF.

V and J are TRBV7-9 and TRBJ2-1, with TRBD2 matching over 14 bases. Per germline, CDR1 SEHNR and CDR2 FQNEAQ (reference sequence). V was pared by 5 bases and J by 12 bases, with 9 bases of the junction left unmatched. The CDR3 is 15 amino acids. The CDR3 spells CASSGTTSGRAGQFF. The CDR3 nucleotides are TGTGCCAGCAGCGGTACGACTAGCGGGAGGGCCGGGCAGTTCTTC.

This rearrangement joins TRBV6-6 to TRBJ1-5; D is uncertain. This CDR3 comprises 15 residues. Germline-derived CDR1 and CDR2 are MNHNY and SVGAGI (reference sequence). Trimming removed 2 bases at V and 0 bases at J, with 8 bases between. CDR3 sequence: CASSYGRSSNQPQHF. The CDR3 DNA reads as TGTGCCAGCAGTTACGGGAGGTCTAGCAATCAGCCCCAGCATTTT.

J is TRBJ1-4 and V is TRBV5-1; the D gene is possibly TRBD1 (6 bases). The CDR3 totals 13 residues. Trimming cost V 0 bases and J 6 bases, with 6 bases left between them. Germline V lookup: CDR1 SGHRS, CDR2 YFSETQ. CDR3: CASSLEGDEKLFF. CDR3 nucleotides: TGCGCCAGCAGCTTGGAGGGGGATGAAAAACTGTTTTTT.

The chain employs TRBV5-1 and TRBJ2-1; 7 bases match TRBD2. The CDR3 consists of 16 residues. Germline V gene data show CDR1 as SGHRS and CDR2 as YFSETQ. V trimming: 4 bases; J trimming: 1 base; junction bases outside the gene matches: 8. CDR3 protein: CASSPAAGVSYNEQFF. Written as DNA, the CDR3 is TGCGCCAGCAGCCCCGCGGCGGGAGTGTCCTACAATGAGCAGTTCTTC. The full variable domain, with the rest looked up from reference TRBV5-1 and TRBJ2-1, is KAGVTQTPRYLIKTRGQQVTLSCSPISGHRSVSWYQQTPGQGLQFLFEYFSETQRNKGNFPGRFSGRQFSNSRSEMNVSTLELGDSALYLCASSPAAGVSYNEQFFGPGTRLTVL.

The rearrangement links TRBV28 to TRBJ1-3, with TRBD1 matching over 8 bases. Trimming removed 2 bases from V and 7 bases from J; junction bases left unmatched: 10. This CDR3 contains 16 residues. Germline CDR1 reads MDHEN; CDR2 reads SYDVKM. CDR3 in amino acids: CASSLVARGLGNTIYF. The CDR3 nucleotides read TGTGCCAGCAGTTTAGTGGCCAGGGGGCTTGGGAACACCATATATTTT.